This T cell receptor (beta chain) originates from a study of long-term antiretroviral therapy in people with HIV. Sequencing used immunoSEQ v3.0 at survey level. TCRdb's table, derived via immunoSEQ multiplex PCR, lists solely in-frame clones and lacks some. There are roughly 25,000 clones in the sample; about 85% occur only once, and about 9.5% lies in the top ten. The sample in question was unsorted PBMCs, obtained 2.3 years after starting antiretroviral therapy. The source of this sequence is a man aged 40-55 years with HIV.

The CDR3 bases are TGTGCCAGCAGTTTTTCGGTGAACACTGAAGCTTTCTTT. Its protein is CASSFSVNTEAFF. V and J are TRBV27 and TRBJ1-1; no clear D gene. The V gene's germline CDR1 is MNHEY and CDR2 SMNVEV (reference sequence). The CDR3 sequence is 13 residues long. Trimming stripped 3 bases from V and 0 bases from J, with 5 bases between.